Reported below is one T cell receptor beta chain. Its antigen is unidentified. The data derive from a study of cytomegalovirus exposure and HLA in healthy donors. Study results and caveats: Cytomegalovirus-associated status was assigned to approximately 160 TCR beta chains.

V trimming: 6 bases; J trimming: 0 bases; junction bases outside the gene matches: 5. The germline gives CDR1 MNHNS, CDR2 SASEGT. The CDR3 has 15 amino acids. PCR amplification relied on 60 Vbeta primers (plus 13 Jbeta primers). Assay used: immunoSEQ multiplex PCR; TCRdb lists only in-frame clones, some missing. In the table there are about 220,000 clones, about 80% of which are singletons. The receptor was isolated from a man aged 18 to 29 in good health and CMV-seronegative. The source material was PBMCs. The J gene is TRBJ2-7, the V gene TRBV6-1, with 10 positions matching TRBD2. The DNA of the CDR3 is TGTGCCAGCAGACCCTGGACTAGCGGCTCCTACGAGCAGTACTTC. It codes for CASRPWTSGSYEQYF.